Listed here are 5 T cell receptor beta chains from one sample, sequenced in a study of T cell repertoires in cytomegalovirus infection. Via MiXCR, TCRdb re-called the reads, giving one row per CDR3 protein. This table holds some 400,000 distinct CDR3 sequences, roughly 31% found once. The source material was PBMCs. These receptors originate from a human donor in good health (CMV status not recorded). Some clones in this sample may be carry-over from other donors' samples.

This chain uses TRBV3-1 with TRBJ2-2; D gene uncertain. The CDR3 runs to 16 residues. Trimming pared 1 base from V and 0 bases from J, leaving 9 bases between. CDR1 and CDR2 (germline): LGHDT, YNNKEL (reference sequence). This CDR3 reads CASSQGVASNTGELFF. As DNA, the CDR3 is TGTGCCAGCAGCCAAGGTGTCGCCTCGAACACCGGGGAGCTGTTTTTT.

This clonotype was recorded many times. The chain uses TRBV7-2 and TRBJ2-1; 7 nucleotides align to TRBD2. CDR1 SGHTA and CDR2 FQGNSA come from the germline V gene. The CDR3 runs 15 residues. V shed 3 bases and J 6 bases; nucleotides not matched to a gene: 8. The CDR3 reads CASSFGTTASNEQFF. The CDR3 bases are TGTGCCAGCAGCTTTGGGACTACCGCTTCCAATGAGCAGTTCTTC.

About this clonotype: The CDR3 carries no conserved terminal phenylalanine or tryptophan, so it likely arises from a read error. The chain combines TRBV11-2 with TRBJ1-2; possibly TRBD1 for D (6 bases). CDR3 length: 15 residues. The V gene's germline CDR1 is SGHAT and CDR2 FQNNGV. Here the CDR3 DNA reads TGTGCCAGCAGCCTAGACAGGAGGGCTAACTATGGCTACACCTTA. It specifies CASSLDRRANYGYTL.

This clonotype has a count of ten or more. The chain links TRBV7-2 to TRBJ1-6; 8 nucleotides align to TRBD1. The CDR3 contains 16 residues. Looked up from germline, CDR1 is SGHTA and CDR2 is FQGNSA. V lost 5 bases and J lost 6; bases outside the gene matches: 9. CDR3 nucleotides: TGTGCCAGCAGCCCCGGGACAGGCGTAACTAATTCACCCCTCCACTTT. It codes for CASSPGTGVTNSPLHF.

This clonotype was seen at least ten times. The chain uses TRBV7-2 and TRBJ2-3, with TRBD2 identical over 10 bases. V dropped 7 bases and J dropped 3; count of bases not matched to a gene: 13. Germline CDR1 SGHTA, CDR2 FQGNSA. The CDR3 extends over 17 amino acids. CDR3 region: CASTQPLSSGGTDTQYF. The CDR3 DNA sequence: TGTGCCAGCACTCAACCATTGTCTAGCGGGGGAACAGATACGCAGTATTTT.